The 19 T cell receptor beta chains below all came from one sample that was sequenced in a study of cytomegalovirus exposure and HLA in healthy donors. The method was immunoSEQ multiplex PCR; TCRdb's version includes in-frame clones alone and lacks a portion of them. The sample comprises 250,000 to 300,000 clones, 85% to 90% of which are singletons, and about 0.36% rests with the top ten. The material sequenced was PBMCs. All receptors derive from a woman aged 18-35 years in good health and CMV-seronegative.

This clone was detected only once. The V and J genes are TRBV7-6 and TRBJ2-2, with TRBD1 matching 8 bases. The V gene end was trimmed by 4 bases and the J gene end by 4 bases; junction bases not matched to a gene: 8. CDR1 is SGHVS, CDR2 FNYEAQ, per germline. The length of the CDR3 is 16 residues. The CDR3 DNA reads TGTGCCAGCAGCTCCTCAGGGGGCCGGGGCACCGGGGAGCTGTTTTTT. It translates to CASSSSGGRGTGELFF. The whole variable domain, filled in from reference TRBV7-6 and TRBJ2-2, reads GAGVSQSPRYKVTKRGQDVALRCDPISGHVSLYWYRQALGQGPEFLTYFNYEAQQDKSGLPNDRFSAERPEGSISTLTIQRTEQRDSAMYRCASSSSGGRGTGELFFGEGSRLTVL.

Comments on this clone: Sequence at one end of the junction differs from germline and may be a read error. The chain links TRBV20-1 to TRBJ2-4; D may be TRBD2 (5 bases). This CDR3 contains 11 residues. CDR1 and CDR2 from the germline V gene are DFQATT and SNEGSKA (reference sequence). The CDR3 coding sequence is TGCAGTGCTAGTCGTCGGGATTTGAATTCCTTC. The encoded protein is CSASRRDLNSF.

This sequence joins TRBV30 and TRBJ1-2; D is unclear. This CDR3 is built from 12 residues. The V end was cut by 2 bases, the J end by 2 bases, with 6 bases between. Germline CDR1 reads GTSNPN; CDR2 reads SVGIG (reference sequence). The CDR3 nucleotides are TGTGCCTGGAGTTCAGGCAACTATGGCTACACCTTC. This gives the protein CAWSSGNYGYTF.

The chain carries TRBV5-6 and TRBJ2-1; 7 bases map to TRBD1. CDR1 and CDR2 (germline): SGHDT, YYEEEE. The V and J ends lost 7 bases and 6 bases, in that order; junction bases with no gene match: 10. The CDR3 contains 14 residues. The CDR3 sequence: CASLGRQGLNEQFF. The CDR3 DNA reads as TGTGCCAGCCTAGGGAGACAGGGCCTCAATGAGCAGTTCTTC.

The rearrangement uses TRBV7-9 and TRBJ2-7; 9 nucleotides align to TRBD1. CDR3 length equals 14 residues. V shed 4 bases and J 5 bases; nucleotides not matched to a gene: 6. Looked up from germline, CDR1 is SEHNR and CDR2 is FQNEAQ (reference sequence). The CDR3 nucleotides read TGTGCCAGCAGCTACTCCGGGACAGGGAACGAGCAGTACTTC. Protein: CASSYSGTGNEQYF.

This CDR3 reads CARSVTGGNGYTF. DNA of the CDR3: TGTGCCAGAAGCGTGACAGGGGGTAACGGCTACACCTTC. V is TRBV5-3 and J is TRBJ1-2; 9 bases map to TRBD1. TRBV5-3 is designated an ORF whose function remains uncertain. The CDR3 runs 13 residues. V lost 4 bases to trimming and J lost 8 bases; unmatched junction nucleotides: 6.

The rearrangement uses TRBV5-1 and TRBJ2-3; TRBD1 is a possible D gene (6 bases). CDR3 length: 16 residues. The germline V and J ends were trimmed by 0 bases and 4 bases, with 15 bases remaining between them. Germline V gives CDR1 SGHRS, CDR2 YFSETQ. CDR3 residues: CASSLGGPGGSDTQYF. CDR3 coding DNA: TGCGCCAGCAGCTTGGGGGGGCCCGGTGGGTCAGATACGCAGTATTTT.

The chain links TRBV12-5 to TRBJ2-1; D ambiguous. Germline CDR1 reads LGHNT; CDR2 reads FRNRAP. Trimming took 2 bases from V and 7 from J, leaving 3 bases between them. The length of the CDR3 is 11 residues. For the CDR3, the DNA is TGTGCTAGTGGTTTGACAAATGAGCAGTTCTTC. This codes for CASGLTNEQFF.

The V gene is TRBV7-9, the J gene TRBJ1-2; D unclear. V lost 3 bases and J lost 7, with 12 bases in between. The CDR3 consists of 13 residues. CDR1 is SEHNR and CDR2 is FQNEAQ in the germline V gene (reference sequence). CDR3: CASSFSAVGGYTF. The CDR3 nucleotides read TGTGCCAGCAGCTTTTCCGCGGTCGGTGGCTACACCTTC.

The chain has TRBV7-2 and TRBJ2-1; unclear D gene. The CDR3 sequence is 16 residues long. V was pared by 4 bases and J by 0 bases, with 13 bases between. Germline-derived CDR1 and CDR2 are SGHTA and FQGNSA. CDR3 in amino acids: CASSSSARSSYNEQFF. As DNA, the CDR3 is TGTGCCAGCAGCTCCTCGGCTAGAAGCTCCTACAATGAGCAGTTCTTC.

Here the CDR3 DNA reads TGTGCCAGCAGTACTCCGACAGGGGCCACTGAAGCTTTCTTT. Residues: CASSTPTGATEAFF. The V gene is TRBV28, the J gene TRBJ1-1; 8 nucleotides agree with TRBD1. The CDR3 runs to 14 residues. From germline, CDR1 is MDHEN and CDR2 SYDVKM. V was clipped by 5 bases and J by 4 bases; unmatched bases: 6.

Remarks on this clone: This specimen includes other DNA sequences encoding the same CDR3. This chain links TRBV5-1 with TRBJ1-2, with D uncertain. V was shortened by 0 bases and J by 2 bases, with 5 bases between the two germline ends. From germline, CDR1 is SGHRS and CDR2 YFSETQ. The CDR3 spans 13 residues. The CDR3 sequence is CASSLDRNYGYTF. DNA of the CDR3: TGCGCCAGCAGCTTGGATCGGAACTATGGCTACACCTTC.

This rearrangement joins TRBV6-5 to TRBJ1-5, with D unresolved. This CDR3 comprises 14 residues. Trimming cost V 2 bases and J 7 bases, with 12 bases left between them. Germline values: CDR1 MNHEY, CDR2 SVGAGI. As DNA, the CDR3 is TGTGCCAGCAGTTACAGTCCCGGGGAACAGCCCCAGCATTTT. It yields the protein CASSYSPGEQPQHF.

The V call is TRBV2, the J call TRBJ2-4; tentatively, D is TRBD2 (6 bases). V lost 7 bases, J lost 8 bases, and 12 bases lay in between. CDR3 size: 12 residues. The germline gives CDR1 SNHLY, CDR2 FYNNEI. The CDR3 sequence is CASTGGADIQYF. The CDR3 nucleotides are TGTGCCAGCACGGGCGGGGCAGACATTCAGTACTTC. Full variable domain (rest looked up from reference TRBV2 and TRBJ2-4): EPEVTQTPSHQVTQMGQEVILRCVPISNHLYFYWYRQILGQKVEFLVSFYNNEISEKSEIFDDQFSVERPDGSNFTLKIRSTKLEDSAMYFCASTGGADIQYFGAGTRLSVL.

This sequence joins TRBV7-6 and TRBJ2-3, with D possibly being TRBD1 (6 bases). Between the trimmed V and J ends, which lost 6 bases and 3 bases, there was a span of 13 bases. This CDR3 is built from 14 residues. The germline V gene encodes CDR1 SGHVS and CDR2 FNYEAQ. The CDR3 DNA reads TGTGCCAGCAGTTCCAGGGGCGGGACAGATACGCAGTATTTT. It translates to CASSSRGGTDTQYF. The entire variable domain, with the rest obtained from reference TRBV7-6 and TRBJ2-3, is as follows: GAGVSQSPRYKVTKRGQDVALRCDPISGHVSLYWYRQALGQGPEFLTYFNYEAQQDKSGLPNDRFSAERPEGSISTLTIQRTEQRDSAMYRCASSSRGGTDTQYFGPGTRLTVL.

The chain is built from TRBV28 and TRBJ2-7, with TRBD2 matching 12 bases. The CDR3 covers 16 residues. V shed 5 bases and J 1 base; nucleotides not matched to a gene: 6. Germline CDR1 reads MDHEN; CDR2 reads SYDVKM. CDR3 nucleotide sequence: TGTGCCAGCAGTATGACTAGCGGGGGCCCGTCCTACGAGCAGTACGTC. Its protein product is CASSMTSGGPSYEQYV.

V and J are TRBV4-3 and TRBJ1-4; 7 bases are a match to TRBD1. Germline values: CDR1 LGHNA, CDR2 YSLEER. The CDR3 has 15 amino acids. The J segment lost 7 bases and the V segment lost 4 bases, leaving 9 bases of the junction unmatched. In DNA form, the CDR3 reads TGCGCCAGCAGCCCCACAACGGGACAGTCTGAAAAACTGTTTTTT. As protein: CASSPTTGQSEKLFF.

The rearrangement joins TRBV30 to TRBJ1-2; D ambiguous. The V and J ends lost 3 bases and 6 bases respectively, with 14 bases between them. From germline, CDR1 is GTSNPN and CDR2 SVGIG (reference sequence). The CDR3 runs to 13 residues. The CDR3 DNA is TGTGCCTGGAGGGCCCTGAGGGTTGATGGCTACACCTTC. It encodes CAWRALRVDGYTF.

The CDR3 DNA sequence: TGCAGCGTTGTTGACAGGTTGGGTGGCTACACCTTC. This encodes CSVVDRLGGYTF. This sequence joins TRBV29-1 and TRBJ1-2, with D perhaps TRBD1 (6 bases). Germline V gene lookup returns CDR1 SQVTM and CDR2 ANQGSEA. The CDR3 is 12 residues long. Trimming pared 4 bases from V and 7 bases from J, leaving 13 bases between. Using reference TRBV29-1 and TRBJ1-2 for the parts outside the CDR3, the full variable domain is SAVISQKPSRDICQRGTSLTIQCQVDSQVTMMFWYRQQPGQSLTLIATANQGSEATYESGFVIDKFPISRPNLTFSTLTVSNMSPEDSSIYLCSVVDRLGGYTFGSGTRLTVV.